This TCR beta chain was recorded in a study of cytomegalovirus exposure and HLA in healthy donors (dated by TCRdb to 2016 to 2017). Turning to the overall study: According to an earlier analysis of a few hundred of the donors, about 179 million T cells yielded 120 million or so unique TCR beta sequences and around 300 Gb of sequence data. An early release covering about 600 HLA-typed donors comprised about 320 gigabases of sequencing data and roughly 86 million unique TCR sequences. Among the approximately 400 genotyped donors, around 81% belonged to the genetic ancestry cluster associated with self-reported Caucasian donors. The study aimed to test whether cataloging public T cell receptors could reveal signatures of past pathogen exposure. The study used immunosequencing to profile the T cell repertoires of under 700 subjects and linked those repertoires to cytomegalovirus serostatus. In addition to the first cohort of around 670 subjects, a separate validation cohort of approximately 130 different subjects was used. High-throughput TCR immunosequencing, statistical association of individual TCRs with disease status, and machine learning were combined to predict cytomegalovirus infection status. To study patterns of TCR occurrence, a later analysis re-analyzed previously published TCR beta repertoires from just over 650 donors and added high-resolution HLA genotyping. Rather than using new phenotypic data, the later analysis identified candidate immune exposures from TCR beta sequences and from how often those sequences occurred across donors. In an earlier analysis of around 540 of the donors, high-throughput TCR beta sequencing was used to judge whether each TCR beta V gene segment behaved as functional or pseudogenic. Donor age, sex, ethnicity and CMV serostatus were compiled together with the repertoire data. A later genetic analysis took genome-wide SNP genotypes for about 65% of the 666 donors and used that subset as a discovery cohort. Every repertoire in the discovery cohort had been generated on one and the same sequencing platform. Class I and class II HLA loci were covered by the typing at four-digit resolution. Typing coverage differed by locus: A, B, C, DRB1 and DQB1 were typed in roughly 620-630 donors, DQA1 in 522, DPA1 in around 610, and DPB1 in around 440. Several DR-DQ haplotypes were handled as single units for association and clustering because linkage in the cohort was strong. On average, roughly 240,000 unique TCR beta nucleotide sequences were sequenced per donor among more than 350 genotyped donors of the cohort, with roughly 18% of those sequences being non-productive.

As to this clone: Its cognate antigen has yet to be identified. Base qualities are not at hand, and no much larger clone is one base apart.

The cohort was made up of 500 to 800 healthy bone marrow donors. All cohort members were sampled while nominally healthy, although unrecorded immune exposures were likely present. The donor tested CMV seropositive and was one of the 289 seropositive cohort members. A peripheral blood sample was provided by each donor, and peripheral blood mononuclear cells were used for TCR beta sequencing. Genomic DNA was extracted from the blood cell samples with the Qiagen DNeasy Blood Extraction Kit. Library preparation was by the immunoSEQ multiplex PCR assay. For the multiplex PCR, a mixture combining 60 forward primers for TCR Vbeta segments and 13 reverse primers for TCR Jbeta segments was used. A multiplex PCR assay on genomic DNA amplified the CDR3 region of rearranged TCR beta genes. Amplified TCR beta libraries were sequenced as 87-base-pair reads on the Illumina HiSeq System. As for the original processing: A later analysis tallied tens of millions of unique TCR beta chains across the 640 or so repertoires, and around 10 million of those chains were shared by two or more donors. To remove PCR and sequencing errors, raw reads were error-corrected and collapsed into unique sequences using a nearest-neighbor algorithm that merged closely related sequences. Alignment of CDR3 sequences to IMGT reference sequences was used to assign V, D and J gene segments. Each retained sequence needed at least a six-nucleotide match to both a V gene segment and a J gene segment. A rearrangement was called productive if the CDR3 had no stop codons and remained in frame with V and J, and every other rearrangement was called non-productive. CDR3 was defined according to IMGT convention as the region running from the second conserved V-encoded cysteine to the conserved J-encoded phenylalanine. The earlier analysis of about 590 of the donors excluded sequences that lacked an unambiguous match to a single V gene segment. An earlier analysis of several hundred of the donors classified V segments as functional when productive rearrangements were above 56.7% and as segregating when the standard deviation between donors was above 5%. To diagnose cytomegalovirus status from the catalog of TCR beta chain sequences, a statistical classification framework was built. V and J gene assignment, in a later analysis, came from comparing TCR nucleotide sequences with IMGT/GENE-DB human TR gene sequences. A later analysis assigned CDR3 sequences and most-parsimonious VDJ recombination scenarios with the TCRdist pipeline. In a later analysis, every TCR beta chain was defined by the combination of its CDR3 amino acid sequence and its V-gene family, and reads without a unique V-gene family were dropped. A later analysis removed over 500 highly shared, low-generation-probability nucleotide sequences to deal with suspected cross-contamination and a sequencing artifact. A later analysis calculated a clonal expansion index for each public chain from normalized within-repertoire ranks of inferred template counts. Generation probabilities in a later analysis came from a VDJ recombination model fitted to out-of-frame rearrangements, and those results were checked against IGoR. In a later analysis, hypergeometric tests were used to score TCR-TCR, TCR-HLA and TCR-CMV co-occurrence, with a repertoire-size bias correction applied to TCR pairs. False discovery rates were estimated in a later analysis by permuting HLA or CMV assignments 20 times. In a later analysis, co-occurring TCRs were grouped using DBSCAN, and TCRdist sequence similarity was added for clustering within HLA-allele-positive subsets. Co-occurrence clustering excluded repertoires with fewer than 30,000 or more than 120,000 public chains, plus five with anomalous nucleotide sharing. TCRdb carries this immuneACCESS record with in-frame sequences only. Its versions omit some clonotypes, under half of them owing to an unresolved V gene in the studies checked, with the rest unexplained. The D gene and trimming were derived from the DNA, and the V and J assignments and clone size from that table. The sample has approximately 120,000 clones on record, about 70% of them singletons. The ten top clones hold around 13% of the sample.

Overall study outcomes, separate from this receptor: When HLA alleles, especially DR and DQ, strongly co-occurred, attributing TCR associations to individual alleles was difficult. A further reported finding was that TCR beta sequences accurately predicted the HLA-A and HLA-B alleles for most subjects in the first cohort. In a later genetic analysis, fewer N-insertions in productive TCRs were reported among donors in an Asian-associated ancestry cluster than the roughly 640-donor mean. Roughly 15 rarely observed V segments, including chromosome 9 orphons, were excluded from the earlier analysis of a few hundred of the donors because counts were too low. Three of the identified cytomegalovirus-associated TCR beta chains were confirmed in vitro to be specific for cytomegalovirus antigens. Sequencing depth was assumed to be roughly uniform across donors in the presence/absence analyses, though that assumption may not hold. An association between a missense DCLRE1C variant and V-gene and J-gene trimming of TCR beta chains was found in a later genetic analysis and replicated in an independent cohort. A total of roughly 160 TCR beta chains were listed by the study as associated with cytomegalovirus. A cluster of highly shared sequence variants was judged likely to be a technical artifact of the sequencing pipeline. Correlated functional status among segregating V segments might be attributable to linkage disequilibrium, but an unknown experimental factor could not be ruled out. A later analysis associated approximately 17,000 TCR beta sequences with specific HLA alleles at a false discovery rate of 0.05. Most TCR sequences were seen in very few donors, while some public TCRs were found in many individuals. In a later analysis, HLA-associated TCR beta chains were found to be more clonally expanded and to have lower generation probabilities than equally common non-associated chains. Because HLA typing was unavailable for some donors at each locus, only the typed subset was used in association tests. In this cohort, only TCR beta chains were sequenced, and detectable features were limited by the absence of alpha or paired-chain data. Several of the top co-occurrence clusters appeared to be linked to parvovirus B19, influenza, CMV and Epstein-Barr virus, according to a later analysis. In a later analysis, most CMV-associated TCR beta chains were found to appear HLA-restricted, with HLA associations seemingly driven largely by CMV exposure. CMV serostatus was the only immune exposure information available for the cohort. In a later analysis, the rate of TCR association differed among HLA loci, with DRB1 alleles having the most associated TCRs and HLA-C alleles having the fewest. The classifier was reported to diagnose cytomegalovirus status with high specificity and sensitivity in both the original cohort and the validation cohort. In an earlier analysis of around 600 of the donors, most TCR beta V segments appeared in productive rearrangements about 87% or about 30% of the time, broadly matching IMGT annotations. The authors suggested that the approach could potentially be extended to other disease states and immunological phenotypes.

The clonotype was recovered from a woman aged 60-75 years in good health and CMV-seropositive. The material sequenced was PBMCs.

In nucleotides, the sequence is TGTGCCATCAGGGAAGGACAGGGGTTCTCCTACGAGCAGTACTTC. This codes for CAIREGQGFSYEQYF. The V and J segments used are TRBV10-3 and TRBJ2-7; 9 junctional bases match TRBD1. The CDR3 covers 15 residues, taking in both the cysteine and the phenylalanine. Only CDR3 DNA is held: 45 bases, read in frame from base 1. Trimming leaves V shorter by 6 bases and J shorter by 0 bases, with the junction holding 6 bases beyond the gene matches. CDR1 and CDR2, looked up from the germline V gene, are ENHRY and SYGVKD.